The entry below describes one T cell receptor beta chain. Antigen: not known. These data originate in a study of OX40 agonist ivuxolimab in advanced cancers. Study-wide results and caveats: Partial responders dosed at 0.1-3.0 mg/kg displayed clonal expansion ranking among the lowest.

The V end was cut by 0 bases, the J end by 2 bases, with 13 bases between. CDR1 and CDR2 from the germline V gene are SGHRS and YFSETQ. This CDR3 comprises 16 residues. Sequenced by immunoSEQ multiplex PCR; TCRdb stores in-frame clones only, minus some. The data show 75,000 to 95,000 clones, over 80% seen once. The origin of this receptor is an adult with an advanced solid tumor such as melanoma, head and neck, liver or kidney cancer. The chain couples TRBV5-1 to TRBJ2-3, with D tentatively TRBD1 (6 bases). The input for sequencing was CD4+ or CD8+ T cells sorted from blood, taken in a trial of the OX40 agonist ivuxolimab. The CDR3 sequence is CASSLEVRGYTDTQYF. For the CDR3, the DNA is TGCGCCAGCAGCTTGGAGGTCAGGGGATACACAGATACGCAGTATTTT.